This T cell receptor beta chain was identified during a study of glioma-infiltrating T cells. Study outcomes and limitations: Above-expected tissue-blood divergence occurred in all gliomas, most in low-grade ones.

Using RNA template, CDR3s of TCR alpha and beta were amplified with iRepertoire arm-PCR. TCRdb redid the calling of the multiplex PCR reads with MiXCR, one entry per CDR3 protein. The sample carries 90,000 to 100,000 distinct CDR3 sequences, about 37% recorded once. Germline V gives CDR1 MDHEN, CDR2 SYDVKM. This CDR3 is 11 amino acids long. Note on this clonotype: What it recognizes is unknown. A read error may account for a junction end that differs from germline.

Sequenced material: glioma tissue, nonneoplastic brain tissue, or PBMCs (not recorded which). This clonotype was obtained from a human donor with low-grade glioma or glioblastoma, undergoing nonglioma brain surgery, or in good health (not recorded which). This chain links TRBV28 with TRBJ2-1; D call uncertain. CDR3 loop: CGSSFGDEQFF. The CDR3 coding sequence is TGTGGCAGCAGTTTTGGCGATGAGCAGTTCTTC.